What follows are 24 T cell receptor beta chains derived from one specimen sequenced in a study of blood T cell repertoires in COVID-19 (dated by TCRdb to about 2020). The library was obtained by the immunoSEQ multiplex PCR assay. Entries here come from immuneACCESS through TCRdb and include only in-frame sequences with V and J called. Some clones fail to appear in such tables; in the studies checked, an unresolved V gene covers under half of the shortfall, and the cause of the remainder is unknown. In all, the sample holds around 190,000 clones, and about 77% of those were seen once. Jointly, the top ten make up around a sixth of the sample. Sequencing was performed on PBMCs or T cells enriched from blood (not recorded which). These receptors all come from a woman in her forties or fifties with acute COVID-19.

This chain connects TRBV5-1 to TRBJ2-6, with TRBD1 matching over 9 bases. The J segment lost 2 bases and the V segment lost 3 bases, leaving 3 bases of the junction unmatched. Germline assignment: CDR1 SGHRS and CDR2 YFSETQ. The CDR3 covers 16 residues. The CDR3 DNA reads TGCGCCAGCAGCTGGGACAGGGCTGCTGGGGCCAACGTCCTGACTTTC. It specifies CASSWDRAAGANVLTF.

This clone occurred a few times. The chain couples TRBV28 to TRBJ1-6; TRBD1 matches 10 bases. This CDR3 is built from 15 residues. CDR1 is MDHEN, CDR2 SYDVKM, per germline. The V segment lost 5 bases and the J segment 10 bases; nucleotides outside the gene matches: 8. The CDR3 DNA sequence: TGTGCCAGCAGTCTCCCGGGACAGGGGTACTCACCCCTCCACTTT. It is translated as CASSLPGQGYSPLHF. Full variable domain (remainder filled in from reference TRBV28 and TRBJ1-6): DVKVTQSSRYLVKRTGEKVFLECVQDMDHENMFWYRQDPGLGLRLIYFSYDVKMKEKGDIPEGYSVSREKKERFSLILESASTNQTSMYLCASSLPGQGYSPLHFGNGTRLTVT.

This clone has more than one count but fewer than ten. This sequence joins TRBV6-5 and TRBJ1-6, with a possible D match to TRBD1 (5 bases). CDR3 length: 14 amino acids. Germline V gives CDR1 MNHEY, CDR2 SVGAGI. V was shortened by 8 bases and J by 3 bases, with 11 bases between the two germline ends. The CDR3 spells CASVGADYNSPLHF. CDR3 sequence (DNA): TGTGCCAGCGTTGGGGCGGACTATAATTCACCCCTCCACTTT.

DNA of the CDR3: TGTGCCAGCTCACCGTCCGCGATTACTGAAGCTTTCTTT. Its translation: CASSPSAITEAFF. The genes are TRBV18 and TRBJ1-1; no clear D. V gave up 3 bases and J gave up 5 bases, with 10 bases separating them. The CDR3 runs to 13 residues. Germline V gene data show CDR1 as KGHSH and CDR2 as LQKENI.

CDR3 amino acids: CASSLGSTQETQYF. CDR3 DNA sequence: TGTGCCAGCAGCTTGGGATCCACTCAAGAGACCCAGTACTTC. The rearrangement joins TRBV5-5 to TRBJ2-5, with no clear D. Germline CDR1 is SGHKS and CDR2 is YYEKEE (reference sequence). CDR3 length: 14 residues. V was clipped by 0 bases and J by 2 bases, with 8 bases between them. The full variable domain, completed using reference TRBV5-5 and TRBJ2-5, is DAGVTQSPTHLIKTRGQQVTLRCSPISGHKSVSWYQQVLGQGPQFIFQYYEKEERGRGNFPDRFSARQFPNYSSELNVNALLLGDSALYLCASSLGSTQETQYFGPGTRLLVL.

The chain employs TRBV5-4 and TRBJ1-2; no firm D call. Trimming removed 3 bases at V and 10 bases at J, with 10 bases between. The length of the CDR3 is 11 residues. Germline V CDR1 and CDR2: SGHNT, YYREEE (reference sequence). The CDR3 here is CASSSAYVYTF. In DNA form, the CDR3 reads TGTGCCAGCAGCTCTGCCTACGTCTACACCTTC.

The chain employs TRBV5-6 and TRBJ1-1; D remains unclear. The CDR3 has 14 amino acids. Looked up from germline, CDR1 is SGHDT and CDR2 is YYEEEE. The ends were cut back, 1 base at V and 0 bases at J, with 7 bases in the middle. The CDR3, as DNA: TGTGCCAGCAGCTTGTGGCAGATGAACACTGAAGCTTTCTTT. Its translation is CASSLWQMNTEAFF.

The J gene is TRBJ1-3, the V gene TRBV6-4; D gene unclear. Germline CDR1 and CDR2: MRHNA and SNTAGT. Trimming removed 7 bases from V and 3 bases from J, with 7 bases in between. This CDR3 has 12 residues. CDR3 in amino acids: CASTGIGNTIYF. The CDR3 region has the DNA TGTGCCAGCACCGGGATTGGAAACACCATATATTTT.

The chain has TRBV6-1 and TRBJ1-2; 7 bases are a match to TRBD1. This CDR3 is 14 amino acids long. Per germline, CDR1 MNHNS and CDR2 SASEGT. Trimming cost V 3 bases and J 5 bases; bases outside gene matches: 6. The CDR3 nucleotides are TGTGCCAGCAGTGACGACAGGGAAAGGTATGGCTACACCTTC. Encoded protein: CASSDDRERYGYTF.

The V gene is TRBV18, the J gene TRBJ1-4; 8 positions match TRBD1. Per the germline V gene, CDR1 is KGHSH and CDR2 is LQKENI. This CDR3 is built from 15 residues. After removal of 6 bases from V and 8 bases from J, the junction contained 11 bases not matched to a gene. For the CDR3, the DNA is TGTGCCAGCTCTGCTGGACAGGGTCTGTCGGAAAAACTGTTTTTT. As protein: CASSAGQGLSEKLFF.

In its sample, this clone was seen once. The V call is TRBV7-8, the J call TRBJ2-1; 8 positions match TRBD1. The germline V gene has CDR1 SGHVS and CDR2 FQNEAQ. With 1 base clipped from V and 4 bases from J, the junction kept 3 bases outside the gene matches. The CDR3 runs to 15 residues. The CDR3 sequence: CASSLDRGFYNEQFF. Written as DNA, the CDR3 is TGTGCCAGCAGCTTAGACAGGGGGTTTTACAATGAGCAGTTCTTC.

The chain recombines TRBV19 with TRBJ2-5; 10 nucleotides agree with TRBD2. This CDR3 contains 16 residues. Germline values: CDR1 LNHDA, CDR2 SQIVND (reference sequence). V shed 5 bases, J shed 2 bases, and the junction held 8 bases outside the gene matches. CDR3 residues: CASSPLAGAQQETQYF. The DNA for the CDR3 is TGTGCCAGTAGTCCCCTAGCGGGGGCCCAACAAGAGACCCAGTACTTC.

This chain uses TRBV18 with TRBJ1-4, with 8 bases fitting TRBD1. The CDR3 extends over 13 amino acids. Germline V lookup: CDR1 KGHSH, CDR2 LQKENI. V shed 3 bases, J shed 10 bases, and the junction held 4 bases outside the gene matches. The CDR3 sequence: CASSPDREGKLFF. The CDR3 DNA reads TGTGCCAGCTCACCGGACAGGGAGGGAAAACTGTTTTTT. The complete variable domain, with remaining parts taken from reference TRBV18 and TRBJ1-4, reads NAGVMQNPRHLVRRRGQEARLRCSPMKGHSHVYWYRQLPEEGLKFMVYLQKENIIDESGMPKERFSAEFPKEGPSILRIQQVVRGDSAAYFCASSPDREGKLFFGSGTQLSVL.

V gene TRBV30 combines with J gene TRBJ2-5; D gene unclear. V was trimmed by 5 bases and J by 5 bases, leaving 12 bases between them. The length of the CDR3 is 12 residues. The germline gives CDR1 GTSNPN, CDR2 SVGIG (reference sequence). In DNA form, the CDR3 reads TGTGCCTGGCTCACCCCCCGGGAGACCCAGTACTTC. Translated, it gives CAWLTPRETQYF.

The chain is built from TRBV2 and TRBJ2-1, with a possible D match to TRBD2 (5 bases). This CDR3 spans 12 amino acids. Deletions cut 4 bases from V and 8 bases from J, with 9 bases between. CDR1 is SNHLY, CDR2 FYNNEI, per germline. CDR3 in DNA: TGTGCCAGCAGTGTTACGGGGTATGAGCAGTTCTTC. As protein: CASSVTGYEQFF.

CDR3 coding DNA: TGTGCCAGCAGTCGGACAGGTCCGGAGACCCAGTACTTC. The encoded protein is CASSRTGPETQYF. The chain joins TRBV7-8 to TRBJ2-5; 7 bases agree with TRBD1. The trim removed 6 bases at V and 5 bases at J, leaving 6 bases unmatched. Germline values: CDR1 SGHVS, CDR2 FQNEAQ. The CDR3 is made up of 13 amino acids.

This clone was observed a few times. This chain links TRBV7-2 with TRBJ1-2, with a weak D call TRBD1 (6 bases). The CDR3 is made up of 12 amino acids. The germline V and J ends were trimmed by 5 bases and 4 bases, with 8 bases remaining between them. In germline, CDR1 is SGHTA, CDR2 FQGNSA. CDR3 loop: CASSGTIYGYTF. CDR3 sequence (DNA): TGTGCCAGCAGCGGGACAATCTATGGCTACACCTTC.

The J gene is TRBJ2-5, the V gene TRBV6-1, with 10 bases lining up with TRBD1. This CDR3 comprises 14 residues. V lost 3 bases, J lost 5 bases, and 3 bases stayed unmatched. CDR1 is MNHNS and CDR2 is SASEGT in the germline V gene. The CDR3 here is CASSEGQGWETQYF. Here the CDR3 DNA reads TGTGCCAGCAGTGAGGGACAGGGGTGGGAGACCCAGTACTTC.

The V gene is TRBV6-1, the J gene TRBJ1-5, with D unclear. There are 13 residues in the CDR3. Trimming took 3 bases from V and 5 from J, leaving 8 bases between them. Looked up from germline, CDR1 is MNHNS and CDR2 is SASEGT. The DNA for the CDR3 is TGTGCCAGCAGTGAGGCCCATGATCAGCCCCAGCATTTT. This translates into CASSEAHDQPQHF.

This clone showed up just once. The genes are TRBV18 and TRBJ1-6; 8 bases are shared with TRBD1. Per germline, CDR1 KGHSH and CDR2 LQKENI. V gave up 5 bases and J gave up 9 bases; unmatched junction bases: 9. The CDR3 sequence is 15 residues long. The CDR3 protein is CASSKGQVLVSPLHF. CDR3 sequence (DNA): TGTGCCAGCTCAAAGGGACAGGTTTTAGTTTCACCCCTCCACTTT.

The chain employs TRBV28 and TRBJ1-2; D is undetermined. The CDR3 sequence is 13 residues long. V gave up 7 bases and J gave up 6 bases, with 15 bases separating them. Germline V lookup: CDR1 MDHEN, CDR2 SYDVKM. Here the CDR3 reads CASIPSGSHGYTF. The DNA of the CDR3 is TGTGCCAGCATACCATCAGGTAGTCATGGCTACACCTTC.

V usage is TRBV28 and J usage is TRBJ1-4; 10 nucleotides align to TRBD1. Germline CDR1 is MDHEN and CDR2 is SYDVKM. The CDR3 contains 14 residues. V lost 2 bases to trimming and J lost 8 bases; unmatched junction nucleotides: 2. This CDR3 reads CASSLGQGGEKLFF. For the CDR3, the DNA is TGTGCCAGCAGTTTAGGACAGGGGGGGGAAAAACTGTTTTTT.

V usage is TRBV15 and J usage is TRBJ2-7; 7 nucleotides line up with TRBD1. This CDR3 spans 15 amino acids. J gave up 3 bases and V 1 base, and 6 bases lay outside the gene matches. Per germline, CDR1 LNHNV and CDR2 YYDKDF (reference sequence). The CDR3 spells CATSRGYRGFYEQYV. DNA for the CDR3: TGTGCCACCAGCAGAGGCTACAGGGGCTTCTACGAGCAGTACGTC.

The genes are TRBV27 and TRBJ2-2, with D maybe TRBD2 (5 bases). This CDR3 is built from 17 residues. Germline V gene lookup returns CDR1 MNHEY and CDR2 SMNVEV (reference sequence). V lost 6 bases to trimming and J lost 0 bases, with 17 bases between them. The CDR3: CASSSYSGNANTGELFF. In DNA, the CDR3 is TGTGCCAGCAGCTCATATTCCGGGAACGCGAACACCGGGGAGCTGTTTTTT.